This T cell receptor beta chain was observed in a study of beta chain features in type 1 diabetes (dated by TCRdb to 2017 to 2018). In the study overall: Mean age, gender distribution, total cell number and subset yield were not different between patients and healthy donors. Across all samples, approximately 100 million sorted cells were examined, and cell number per subset correlated strongly with RNA yield. The study compared the TCRB repertoires of sorted circulating CD4+ T cell subsets in recently diagnosed type 1 diabetes patients with those in matched healthy donors. Naive and central memory subsets were obtained from all 30 or so donors, but regulatory and stem cell-like memory subsets were isolated from only 8 patients and roughly eight healthy donors.

Results and caveats for the whole study, not just this receptor: Because cDNA rather than genomic DNA was sequenced, highly expressing activated cells could have been over-represented, although no difference in activation and CD3 levels was found between groups. Because the HLA sub-analyses included only small numbers of individuals, any influence of HLA type on TCRB rearrangement was left unresolved. Naive, central memory and regulatory TCRB repertoires appeared to be more alike among patients than among healthy donors. PCR may preferentially amplify shorter templates, but because patient and control samples were amplified and corrected together, any resulting skew would affect both groups equally. Fewer insertions and more nucleotide deletions at VDJ recombination sites were observed in patients with type 1 diabetes, implying thymic rearrangement abnormalities. A moderate but significant shortening of TCRB CDR3 length was observed in type 1 diabetes patients in all four CD4+ subsets.

From each donor, a single peripheral blood sample of 90 to 150 mL on average was drawn into heparinised tubes. A BD FACSAria II and a panel including CD45RO, CCR7, CD25, CD127, CD95 and CD27 were used to sort naive, central memory, regulatory and stem cell-like memory CD4+ T cells. A purity above 98% was achieved for all sorted populations. Right away, PBMCs were isolated by Lymphoprep density gradient centrifugation and were stained directly, with no culture step. So that batch effects would be minimized, each experiment stained and sorted samples in pairs, pairing one healthy donor with one patient. With regard to this clone: The antigen this receptor binds is unknown. The input lacks base qualities; no much larger clone sits a single base away.

All of the isolated RNA was reverse transcribed with the High Capacity cDNA Reverse Transcription Kit, so expressed TCRB transcripts were sequenced. Deep immunoSEQ sequencing was applied to naive, central memory and regulatory T cell samples, giving an average of around 3.8 million total reads per sample. After sorted cells were lysed in RLT buffer, RNA was extracted with DNase-treated RNeasy Micro or Mini kits, with the choice depending on cell number. Each cell subset was processed separately to prevent cross-contamination, with patient and healthy donor samples processed together. TCRB sequences were amplified from cDNA with the immunoSEQ multiplex PCR, producing 87-bp fragments spanning the CDR3 region. The amplicons were sequenced using the Illumina HiSeq platform. As for the original processing: PCR bias was computationally corrected using synthetic template baselines, reads within Hamming distance 2 were collapsed, and singletons that could not be merged were discarded. By aligning reads against IMGT, V, D and J genes, CDR3 length, and insertions or deletions at six rearrangement sites were assigned. Within each subset, clonotype counts were normalized to sorted cell number, after which true diversity and Gini coefficients were computed with the tcR R package. The overlap coefficient, calculated on TCRB nucleotide sequences, was used to quantify repertoire sharing. TCRdb carries this immuneACCESS record with in-frame sequences only. Its versions omit some clonotypes, under half of them owing to an unresolved V gene in the studies checked, with the rest unexplained. Clone size and the V and J calls come from that table; the DNA yielded D and trimming. This sample holds approximately 60,000 clones; about three fifths were observed only once. Together, the top ten hold 2.2% of the sample.

This sequence was found in a young woman in good health. The source material was Tregs from blood. The label giving this sample's cell subset or site can be read as: regulatory CD4+ T cells.

The nucleotides read TGCGCCAGCAGCCTAAGAACTGGACAAAAGAACACTGAAGCTTTCTTT. It specifies CASSLRTGQKNTEAFF. The sequence links TRBV4-1 to TRBJ1-1, and the D gene may be TRBD1, 5 bases matching. The CDR3 spans 16 residues, from the cysteine through the phenylalanine. The only DNA kept is the CDR3, 48 bases in frame from the first base. The germline V gene sets CDR1 to MGHRA and CDR2 to YSYEKL. Trimming costs V 4 bases and J 1 base, and their ends lie 16 bases apart.